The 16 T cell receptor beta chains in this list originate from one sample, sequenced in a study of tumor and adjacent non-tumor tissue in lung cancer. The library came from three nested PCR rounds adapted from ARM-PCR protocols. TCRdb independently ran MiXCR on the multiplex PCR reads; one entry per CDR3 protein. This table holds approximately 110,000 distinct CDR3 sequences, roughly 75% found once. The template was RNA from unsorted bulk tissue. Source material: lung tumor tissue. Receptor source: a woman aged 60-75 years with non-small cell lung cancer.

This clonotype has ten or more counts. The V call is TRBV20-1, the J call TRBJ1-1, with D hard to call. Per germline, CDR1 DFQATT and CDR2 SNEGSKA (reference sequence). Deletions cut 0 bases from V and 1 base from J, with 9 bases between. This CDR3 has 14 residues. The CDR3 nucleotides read TGCAGTGCTAGAGAGAGTACCCGGAACACTGAAGCTTTCTTT. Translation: CSARESTRNTEAFF.

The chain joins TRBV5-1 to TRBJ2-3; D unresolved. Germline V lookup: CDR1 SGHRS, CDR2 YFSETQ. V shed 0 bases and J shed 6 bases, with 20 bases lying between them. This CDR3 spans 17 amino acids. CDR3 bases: TGCGCCAGCAGCTTGGCCTTTACGGAGCAGGCAAAGGATACGCAGTATTTT. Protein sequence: CASSLAFTEQAKDTQYF.

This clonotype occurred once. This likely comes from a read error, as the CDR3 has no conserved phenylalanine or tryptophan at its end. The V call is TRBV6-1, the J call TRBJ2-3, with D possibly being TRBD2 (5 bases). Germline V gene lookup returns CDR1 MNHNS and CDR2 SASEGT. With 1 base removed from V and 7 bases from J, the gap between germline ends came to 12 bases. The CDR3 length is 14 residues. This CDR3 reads CASSEEWRAYTQYL. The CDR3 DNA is TGTGCCAGCAGTGAAGAATGGCGGGCGTATACGCAGTATCTT.

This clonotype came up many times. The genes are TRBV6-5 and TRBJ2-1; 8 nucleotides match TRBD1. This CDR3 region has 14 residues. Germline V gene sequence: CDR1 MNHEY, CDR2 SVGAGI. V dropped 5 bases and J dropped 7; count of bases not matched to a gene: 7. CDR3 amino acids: CASSPDRVRNEQFF. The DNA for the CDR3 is TGTGCCAGCAGTCCGGACAGGGTGAGGAATGAGCAGTTCTTC.

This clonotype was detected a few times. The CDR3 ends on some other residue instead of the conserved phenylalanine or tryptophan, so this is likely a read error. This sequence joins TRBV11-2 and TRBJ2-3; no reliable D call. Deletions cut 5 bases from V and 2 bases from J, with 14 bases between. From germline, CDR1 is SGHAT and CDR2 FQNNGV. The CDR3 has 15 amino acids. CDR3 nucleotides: TGTGCCAGCAGCGCCACCGGTACTGCCACAGATACGCAGTATGTT. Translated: CASSATGTATDTQYV.

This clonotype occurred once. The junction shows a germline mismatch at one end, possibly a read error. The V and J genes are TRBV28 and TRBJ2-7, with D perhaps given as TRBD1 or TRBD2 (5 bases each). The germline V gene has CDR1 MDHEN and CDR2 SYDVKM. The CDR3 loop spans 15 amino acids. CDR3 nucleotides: TGTGCCAGCAATTTCGTTGGGGGATCCGGCCACGAGCCGTACTTC. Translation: CASNFVGGSGHEPYF.

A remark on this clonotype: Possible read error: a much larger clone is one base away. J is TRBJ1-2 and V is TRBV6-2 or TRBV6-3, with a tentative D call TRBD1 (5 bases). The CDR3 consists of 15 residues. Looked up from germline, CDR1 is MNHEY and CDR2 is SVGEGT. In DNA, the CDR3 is TGTGCCAGCTCCTTGGGGGGTGACGGTTCGAATGGCTACAGCTTC. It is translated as CASSLGGDGSNGYSF.

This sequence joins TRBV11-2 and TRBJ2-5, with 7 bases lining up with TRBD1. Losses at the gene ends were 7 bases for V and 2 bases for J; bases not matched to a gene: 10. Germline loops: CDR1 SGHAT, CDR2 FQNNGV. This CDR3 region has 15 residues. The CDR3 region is CASTKFGQAQETQYF. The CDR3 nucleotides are TGTGCCAGCACCAAATTCGGACAGGCACAAGAGACCCAGTACTTC.

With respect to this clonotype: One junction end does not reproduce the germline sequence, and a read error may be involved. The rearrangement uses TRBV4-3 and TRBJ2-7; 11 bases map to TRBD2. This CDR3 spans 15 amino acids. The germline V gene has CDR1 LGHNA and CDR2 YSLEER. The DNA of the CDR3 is TGCTCCAGCAGCCAAGGGACTAGCGGCACCTACGAGCAGTACTTC. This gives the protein CSSSQGTSGTYEQYF.

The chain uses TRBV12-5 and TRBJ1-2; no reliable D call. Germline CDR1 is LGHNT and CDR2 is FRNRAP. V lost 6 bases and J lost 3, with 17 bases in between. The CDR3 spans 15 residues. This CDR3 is CASGYGESDYYGYTF. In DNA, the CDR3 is TGTGCTAGTGGCTACGGGGAGAGTGATTACTATGGCTACACCTTC.

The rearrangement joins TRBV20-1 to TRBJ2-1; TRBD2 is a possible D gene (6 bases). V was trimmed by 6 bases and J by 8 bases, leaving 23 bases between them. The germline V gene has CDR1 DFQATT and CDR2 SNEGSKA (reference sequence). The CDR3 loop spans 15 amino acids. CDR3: CSAPTGELSYDEQFF. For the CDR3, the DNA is TGCAGTGCCCCCACGGGGGAACTCTCTTACGATGAGCAGTTCTTC.

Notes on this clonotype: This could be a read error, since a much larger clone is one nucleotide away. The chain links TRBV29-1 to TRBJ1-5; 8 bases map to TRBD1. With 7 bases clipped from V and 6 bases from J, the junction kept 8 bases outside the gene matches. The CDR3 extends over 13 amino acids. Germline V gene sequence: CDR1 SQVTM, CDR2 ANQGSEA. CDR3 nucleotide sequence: TGCAGCGCGGAGACAGGGGTCATTCAGCCCCAGCATTTT. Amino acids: CSAETGVIQPQHF. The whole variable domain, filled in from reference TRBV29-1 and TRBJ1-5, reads SAVISQKPSRDICQRGTSLTIQCQVDSQVTMMFWYRQQPGQSLTLIATANQGSEATYESGFVIDKFPISRPNLTFSTLTVSNMSPEDSSIYLCSAETGVIQPQHFGDGTRLSIL.

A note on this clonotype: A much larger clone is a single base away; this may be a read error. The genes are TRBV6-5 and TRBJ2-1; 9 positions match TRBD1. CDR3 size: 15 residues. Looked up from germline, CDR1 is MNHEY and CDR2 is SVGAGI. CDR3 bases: TGTGGCAGCAGCACGGGGACAGGGAAAAGTAATGAGCAGTTCTTC. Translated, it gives CGSSTGTGKSNEQFF.

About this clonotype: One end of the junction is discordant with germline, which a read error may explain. The CDR3 DNA reads as TGTGTCAGCAGCCCCAACGTGGATACGCAGTATTTT. Its translation: CVSSPNVDTQYF. This chain uses TRBV11-1 with TRBJ2-3; D gene uncertain. Germline CDR1 SGHAT, CDR2 FQDESV (reference sequence). The CDR3 is 12 amino acids.

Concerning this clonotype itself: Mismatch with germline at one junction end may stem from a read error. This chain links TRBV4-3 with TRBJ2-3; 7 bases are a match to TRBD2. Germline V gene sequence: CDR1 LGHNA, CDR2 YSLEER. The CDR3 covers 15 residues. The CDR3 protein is CASSHGRVRGDTQNF. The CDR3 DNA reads TGCGCCAGCAGCCATGGGAGGGTGAGGGGAGATACGCAGAATTTT.

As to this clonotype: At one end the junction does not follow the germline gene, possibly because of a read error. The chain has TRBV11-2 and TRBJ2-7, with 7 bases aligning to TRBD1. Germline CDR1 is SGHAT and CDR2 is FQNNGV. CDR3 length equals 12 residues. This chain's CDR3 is CANSFGTVGQYF. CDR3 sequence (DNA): TGTGCCAACAGCTTCGGGACAGTCGGGCAGTACTTC.